These 27 T cell receptor beta chains came from one sample sequenced in a study of CD8+ T cells in alopecia areata. Once RNA had been extracted, it was reverse transcribed into cDNA to act as the sequencing template. Profiled with immunoSEQ multiplex PCR; TCRdb holds only in-frame clones, not every one. The table includes about 180,000 clones, around 63% detected once. The input for sequencing was CD4+ T cells sorted from blood, taken at week 0. Receptor source: a human donor with alopecia areata.

This sequence joins TRBV10-3 and TRBJ2-3; a possible D gene is TRBD1 (5 bases). CDR1 ENHRY and CDR2 SYGVKD come from the germline V gene. CDR3 length: 14 residues. V was shortened by 5 bases and J by 6 bases, with 15 bases between the two germline ends. The CDR3 DNA reads TGTGCCATCAGTCTCGGCAGGGTAGACGATACGCAGTATTTT. Translated: CAISLGRVDDTQYF.

This clone was counted a single time. The chain couples TRBV15 to TRBJ2-5; D perhaps matches TRBD1 (5 bases). Trimming took 9 bases from V and 2 from J, leaving 10 bases between them. Germline V gives CDR1 LNHNV, CDR2 YYDKDF (reference sequence). This CDR3 is 12 amino acids long. CDR3 coding DNA: TGTGCCACGGGGCTGCCTCAAGAGACCCAGTACTTC. Amino acids: CATGLPQETQYF.

Comments on this clone: Other DNA sequences of this sample code for an identical CDR3. V is TRBV29-1 and J is TRBJ1-1; D unresolved. The CDR3 runs to 11 residues. CDR1 is SQVTM, CDR2 ANQGSEA, per germline. Trimming stripped 5 bases from V and 1 base from J, with 5 bases between. The CDR3 here is CSVLGNTEAFF. As DNA, the CDR3 is TGCAGCGTTCTGGGGAACACTGAAGCTTTCTTT.

In its sample, this clone was seen a few times. The chain links TRBV6-6 to TRBJ2-2; D unresolved. V was trimmed by 3 bases and J by 2 bases, leaving 13 bases between them. The length of the CDR3 is 16 residues. The germline V gene has CDR1 MNHNY and CDR2 SVGAGI (reference sequence). The CDR3 sequence is CASSYAKTSNTGELFF. The CDR3, as DNA: TGTGCCAGCAGTTATGCGAAAACCAGTAACACCGGGGAGCTGTTTTTT.

The V and J genes are TRBV18 and TRBJ2-5, with 7 bases aligning to TRBD1. CDR1 and CDR2 (germline): KGHSH, LQKENI. Trimming cost V 3 bases and J 2 bases; bases outside gene matches: 9. This CDR3 has 16 residues. The CDR3, as DNA: TGTGCCAGCTCACCGCGGCCGGGACAGAGACAAGAGACCCAGTACTTC. Translated: CASSPRPGQRQETQYF.

This chain connects TRBV5-4 to TRBJ2-5, with D tentatively TRBD1 or TRBD2 (5 bases each). The J call may be mistaken, given a closer DNA end match to TRBJ2-7. This CDR3 region has 14 residues. Germline assignment: CDR1 SGHNT and CDR2 YYREEE (reference sequence). CDR3 DNA sequence: TGTGCCAGCAGCTTAGATCTTTGGGGACACGAGCAGTACTTC. Amino acids: CASSLDLWGHEQYF.

The chain carries TRBV10-2 and TRBJ1-2; weak D call: TRBD1 (6 bases). Trimming took 6 bases from V and 8 from J, leaving 13 bases between them. CDR3 length equals 12 residues. Per the germline V gene, CDR1 is WSHSY and CDR2 is SAAADI. CDR3 amino acids: CASRSGALGYTF. CDR3 in DNA: TGCGCCAGCAGGTCGGGGGCCTTAGGCTACACCTTC.

In its sample, this clone was seen a few times. The chain joins TRBV11-2 to TRBJ2-7; no reliable D call. The CDR3 is made up of 13 amino acids. With 5 bases removed from V and 10 bases from J, the gap between germline ends came to 18 bases. Germline V gene lookup returns CDR1 SGHAT and CDR2 FQNNGV. The CDR3 protein is CASSLIQRPGQYF. Here the CDR3 DNA reads TGTGCCAGCAGCCTAATACAGCGCCCCGGACAGTACTTC.

V usage is TRBV6-1 and J usage is TRBJ2-7, with 10 bases matching TRBD1. V was clipped by 5 bases and J by 4 bases; unmatched bases: 5. The CDR3 runs to 14 residues. Germline loops: CDR1 MNHNS, CDR2 SASEGT. The CDR3 loop reads CASSYGDRGYEQYF. CDR3 coding DNA: TGTGCCAGCAGTTATGGGGACAGGGGATACGAGCAGTACTTC.

The chain joins TRBV6-1 to TRBJ2-7; D not certain. This CDR3 is built from 12 residues. The V and J ends lost 10 bases and 0 bases respectively, with 10 bases between them. Germline CDR1 is MNHNS and CDR2 is SASEGT. The CDR3 protein is CATTFTSYEQYF. In DNA, the CDR3 is TGTGCCACCACATTCACCTCCTACGAGCAGTACTTC.

The chain uses TRBV4-3 and TRBJ2-7; D is unclear. The CDR3 runs to 13 residues. The V end lost 0 bases, the J end lost 4 bases, and 7 bases lay between the germline ends. Germline V gives CDR1 LGHNA, CDR2 YSLEER. CDR3 in amino acids: CASSQDRMYEQYF. In DNA form, the CDR3 reads TGCGCCAGCAGCCAAGATCGTATGTACGAGCAGTACTTC.

This chain links TRBV5-1 with TRBJ2-6, with 7 nucleotides matching TRBD1. The V and J ends lost 4 bases and 1 base, in that order; junction bases with no gene match: 5. The CDR3 runs to 16 residues. Germline V gene data show CDR1 as SGHRS and CDR2 as YFSETQ. The CDR3 here is CASSGTVLSGANVLTF. The CDR3, as DNA: TGCGCCAGCAGCGGGACAGTACTTTCTGGGGCCAACGTCCTGACTTTC.

This clone has just a few counts. CDR3 DNA sequence: TGTGCCAGCAGCCCTGAGGGACATCATCGGTACGAGCAGTACTTC. It is translated as CASSPEGHHRYEQYF. The chain uses TRBV7-9 and TRBJ2-7; maybe TRBD1 (6 bases). The CDR3 is 15 amino acids. Germline CDR1 and CDR2: SEHNR and FQNEAQ (reference sequence). The V gene lost 5 bases and the J gene lost 4 bases, with 18 bases spanning the gap.

The chain recombines TRBV4-3 with TRBJ2-1; 9 positions agree with TRBD1. The CDR3 is 16 amino acids. Looked up from germline, CDR1 is LGHNA and CDR2 is YSLEER. Trimming cost V 0 bases and J 2 bases; bases outside gene matches: 2. CDR3 loop: CASSQERTGAYNEQFF. The CDR3 nucleotides are TGCGCCAGCAGCCAAGAGCGGACAGGGGCCTACAATGAGCAGTTCTTC.

V is TRBV29-1 and J is TRBJ1-6, with D unresolved. From germline, CDR1 is SQVTM and CDR2 ANQGSEA. There are 13 residues in the CDR3. V lost 4 bases to trimming and J lost 6 bases, with 10 bases between them. CDR3: CSVADRTNSPLHF. The DNA of the CDR3 is TGCAGCGTTGCGGACCGGACTAATTCACCCCTCCACTTT. Together with reference TRBV29-1 and TRBJ1-6, the CDR3 gives the full variable domain: SAVISQKPSRDICQRGTSLTIQCQVDSQVTMMFWYRQQPGQSLTLIATANQGSEATYESGFVIDKFPISRPNLTFSTLTVSNMSPEDSSIYLCSVADRTNSPLHFGNGTRLTVT.

This clone has just a few counts. The chain is built from TRBV7-2 and TRBJ2-3; TRBD2 agrees at 8 bases. This CDR3 is built from 16 residues. Germline V gene sequence: CDR1 SGHTA, CDR2 FQGNSA. V lost 1 base and J lost 6; bases outside the gene matches: 9. CDR3 DNA sequence: TGTGCCAGCAGCTTAGGGTTTTCCGGGGGGGCGGATACGCAGTATTTT. Translated, it gives CASSLGFSGGADTQYF.

This clone was found once. This chain connects TRBV29-1 to TRBJ2-7; TRBD2 might be the D (6 bases). Germline CDR1 SQVTM, CDR2 ANQGSEA. Trimming took off 4 bases at V and 5 bases at J, with 9 bases between the two ends. This CDR3 is built from 11 residues. CDR3 residues: CSVVRGNEQYF. The CDR3 coding sequence is TGCAGCGTTGTCCGGGGGAACGAGCAGTACTTC.

This clone has more than one count but fewer than ten. The V call is TRBV13, the J call TRBJ1-5; no definite D call. The CDR3 extends over 13 amino acids. Germline CDR1 is PRHDT and CDR2 is FYEKMQ (reference sequence). The V gene lost 5 bases and the J gene lost 3 bases, with 8 bases spanning the gap. The DNA of the CDR3 is TGTGCCAGCAGCCCCCGTCTCAATCAGCCCCAGCATTTT. The encoded protein is CASSPRLNQPQHF.

The rearrangement links TRBV29-1 to TRBJ1-2; TRBD1 might be the D (6 bases). V was cut by 5 bases and J by 6 bases, with 10 bases left in between. The CDR3 totals 11 residues. Germline V gene lookup returns CDR1 SQVTM and CDR2 ANQGSEA. As DNA, the CDR3 is TGCAGCGTTTCAGGGGCCGATGGCTACACCTTC. As protein: CSVSGADGYTF.

The genes are TRBV9 and TRBJ2-6; 8 positions match TRBD2. After removal of 2 bases from V and 0 bases from J, the junction contained 7 bases not matched to a gene. The CDR3 consists of 18 residues. CDR1 is SGDLS, CDR2 YYNGEE, per germline. CDR3 residues: CASSVGLGGLSGANVLTF. The CDR3 nucleotides read TGTGCCAGCAGCGTGGGACTAGGGGGACTCTCTGGGGCCAACGTCCTGACTTTC. The full variable domain, rest sourced from reference TRBV9 and TRBJ2-6, is DSGVTQTPKHLITATGQRVTLRCSPRSGDLSVYWYQQSLDQGLQFLIQYYNGEERAKGNILERFSAQQFPDLHSELNLSSLELGDSALYFCASSVGLGGLSGANVLTFGAGSRLTVL.

V gene TRBV6-5 combines with J gene TRBJ1-5, with 7 bases matching TRBD1. The CDR3 spans 11 residues. With V trimmed by 6 bases and J by 12 bases, 5 bases remained unmatched. Germline assignment: CDR1 MNHEY and CDR2 SVGAGI. As DNA, the CDR3 is TGTGCCAGCAGCTCCGGACAGGTCCAGCATTTT. Amino acids: CASSSGQVQHF.

The table lists this clone with a few counts. This sequence joins TRBV29-1 and TRBJ1-2, with a possible D match to TRBD1 (6 bases). Trimming removed 1 base at V and 8 bases at J, with 14 bases between. The germline CDR1 and CDR2 sequences are SQVTM and ANQGSEA. The CDR3 extends over 13 amino acids. This CDR3 is CSVEVVLGAGYTF. The CDR3 DNA reads as TGCAGCGTTGAAGTCGTGCTGGGGGCGGGCTACACCTTC.

About this clone: Other DNA sequences in this specimen translate into the identical CDR3. V is TRBV29-1 and J is TRBJ2-7; D not resolved. CDR1 and CDR2 from the germline V gene are SQVTM and ANQGSEA. This CDR3 is built from 12 residues. V shed 4 bases and J shed 0 bases, with 7 bases lying between them. CDR3 residues: CSVGLSSYEQYF. Here the CDR3 DNA reads TGCAGCGTTGGTCTCAGCTCCTACGAGCAGTACTTC.

The rearrangement joins TRBV30 to TRBJ1-1, with 7 nucleotides matching TRBD1. J lost 7 bases, V lost 0 bases, and 2 bases had no gene match. The CDR3 contains 12 residues. Germline assignment: CDR1 GTSNPN and CDR2 SVGIG (reference sequence). CDR3 amino acids: CAWSVTGIEAFF. The CDR3 DNA is TGTGCCTGGAGTGTGACAGGGATTGAAGCTTTCTTT.

The chain employs TRBV4-2 and TRBJ1-6; TRBD1 aligns across 8 bases. The CDR3 spans 16 residues. V was clipped by 0 bases and J by 6 bases; unmatched bases: 4. In germline, CDR1 is LGHNA, CDR2 YNFKEQ. CDR3 sequence: CASSQDGQGGNSPLHF. CDR3 bases: TGTGCCAGCAGCCAAGATGGACAGGGTGGTAATTCACCCCTCCACTTT.

The rearrangement links TRBV7-9 to TRBJ1-5; D not resolved. The germline V gene has CDR1 SEHNR and CDR2 FQNEAQ (reference sequence). The CDR3 is made up of 14 amino acids. V lost 5 bases, J lost 2 bases, and 10 bases lay in between. The CDR3 protein is CASSPSMGNQPQHF. The CDR3, as DNA: TGTGCCAGCAGCCCCTCAATGGGCAATCAGCCCCAGCATTTT.

The chain carries TRBV25-1 and TRBJ1-4; D not certain. The germline V and J ends were trimmed by 3 bases and 4 bases, with 12 bases remaining between them. CDR3 length: 15 amino acids. Germline V lookup: CDR1 MGHDK, CDR2 SYGVNS. The CDR3 nucleotides are TGTGCCAGCAGTGAGACCGGGTCTTATAATGAAAAACTGTTTTTT. Its translation is CASSETGSYNEKLFF. Using reference TRBV25-1 and TRBJ1-4 for the parts outside the CDR3, the full variable domain is EADIYQTPRYLVIGTGKKITLECSQTMGHDKMYWYQQDPGMELHLIHYSYGVNSTEKGDLSSESTVSRIRTEHFPLTLESARPSHTSQYLCASSETGSYNEKLFFGSGTQLSVL.